A selection of T cell receptor beta chains follows, all from one sample in a study of response to subunit inactivated influenza vaccine. TCRdb independently ran MiXCR on the RT-PCR reads; one entry per CDR3 protein. The repertoire holds 530,000 or so distinct CDR3 sequences, with 10% to 15% as singletons. The material was PBMCs from blood, obtained on the day of vaccination. These receptors were taken from a man in his forties or fifties who received an inactivated influenza vaccine. Both conserved end residues are part of each CDR3. A D gene is named only where the DNA matches it firmly. Size tells how often a clone was seen (once, few, many) or the class of an expanded clone, and some rows leave it out.

clone size,J gene,V gene,D gene,CDR3 DNA,CDR3 protein
NA,TRBJ2-1,TRBV6-1,TRBD1,TGTGCCAGCAGTAGCCGGGACAGGCCCTCTAATGAGCAGTTCTTC,CASSSRDRPSNEQFF
few,TRBJ2-3,TRBV4-3,NA,TGCGCCAGCAGCCAAGATGTGGGGAACACAGCCCTCACAGATACGCAGTATTTT,CASSQDVGNTALTDTQYF
many,TRBJ2-3,TRBV6-5,NA,TGTGCCAGCAGTTACTCCCAGTCCCAGTGGGATACGCAGTATTTT,CASSYSQSQWDTQYF
NA,TRBJ1-1,TRBV19,TRBD1,TGTGCCAGTAGCAAAAGGGACAGGAGCACCGAAGCTTTCTTT,CASSKRDRSTEAFF
many,TRBJ1-5,TRBV6-1,NA,TGTGCCAGCAGTACACAACAGGGCCAGCCCCAGCATTTT,CASSTQQGQPQHF
NA,TRBJ2-5,TRBV12-3/TRBV12-4,TRBD2,TGTGCCAGCAGTCTAGAGACTAGCGGGAGGGCCGAAGAGACCCAGTACTTC,CASSLETSGRAEETQYF
many,TRBJ1-1,TRBV7-9,NA,TGTGCCAGCAGCTCCGACGGGAACACTGAAGCTTTCTTT,CASSSDGNTEAFF
few,TRBJ1-1,TRBV29-1,NA,TGCAGCGTTAAAGGCCGCCAGGGTGACACTGAAGCTTTCTTT,CSVKGRQGDTEAFF
NA,TRBJ1-2,TRBV12-3/TRBV12-4,NA,TGTGCCAGCAGTCCAAGGACAGACCGCTATGGCTACACCTTC,CASSPRTDRYGYTF
NA,TRBJ2-1,TRBV4-2,NA,TGTGCCAGCAGCCAAGTCAGCGGCCAAAACAATGAGCAGTTCTTC,CASSQVSGQNNEQFF
NA,TRBJ2-7,TRBV20-1,TRBD1,TGCAGTGCCACCGATAGGGACAGTCCCTACGAGCAGTACTTC,CSATDRDSPYEQYF
few,TRBJ2-7,TRBV7-9,TRBD1,TGTGCCAGCAGCCGCAGCAAGGGACAGGGCTTCTACGAGCAGTACTTC,CASSRSKGQGFYEQYF
NA,TRBJ2-7,TRBV27,TRBD1,TGTGCCAGCAGAAAGACAGGGATTAGGTACGAGCAGTACTTC,CASRKTGIRYEQYF
few,TRBJ1-3,TRBV7-2,NA,TGTGCCAGCAGCTTCTTCTCTGGAAACACCATATATTTT,CASSFFSGNTIYF
NA,TRBJ2-1,TRBV27,TRBD2,TGTGCCAGCACACGGACTAGCGGGAAAGTGGTTGAGCAGTTCTTC,CASTRTSGKVVEQFF
NA,TRBJ2-3,TRBV5-1,TRBD1,TGCGCCAGCAGCACAGTAAGACAGGGATTGGGCACAGATACGCAGTATTTT,CASSTVRQGLGTDTQYF
NA,TRBJ2-7,TRBV29-1,TRBD1,TGCAGCGTTGAAGGGACAGGGGGGAACTACGAGCAGTACTTC,CSVEGTGGNYEQYF
NA,TRBJ1-1,TRBV11-2,NA,TGTGCCAGCAGCTCCCAAAGTTGGCGGATAAATGAAGCTTTCTTT,CASSSQSWRINEAFF
few,TRBJ2-7,TRBV5-1,NA,TGCGCCAGCGCCTTTGGGGGCGGGAGTACCCACGAGCAGTACTTC,CASAFGGGSTHEQYF
NA,TRBJ1-5,TRBV7-9,TRBD1,TGTGCCAGCAGCTTAGAGGGGGCGCAAGGTGAGCCCCAGCATTTT,CASSLEGAQGEPQHF